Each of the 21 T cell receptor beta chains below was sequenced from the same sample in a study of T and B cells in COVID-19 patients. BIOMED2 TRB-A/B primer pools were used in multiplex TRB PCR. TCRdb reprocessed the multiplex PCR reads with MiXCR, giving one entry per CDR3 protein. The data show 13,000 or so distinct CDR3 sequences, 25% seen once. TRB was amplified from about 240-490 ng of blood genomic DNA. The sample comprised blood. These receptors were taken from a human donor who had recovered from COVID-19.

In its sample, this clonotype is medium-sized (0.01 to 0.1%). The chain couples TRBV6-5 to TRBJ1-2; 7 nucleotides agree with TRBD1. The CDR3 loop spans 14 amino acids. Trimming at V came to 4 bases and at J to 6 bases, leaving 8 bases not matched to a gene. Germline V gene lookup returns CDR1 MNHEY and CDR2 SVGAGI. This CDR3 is CASSSEGGYNGYTF. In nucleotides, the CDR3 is TGTGCCAGCAGTTCAGAAGGGGGCTATAATGGCTACACCTTC.

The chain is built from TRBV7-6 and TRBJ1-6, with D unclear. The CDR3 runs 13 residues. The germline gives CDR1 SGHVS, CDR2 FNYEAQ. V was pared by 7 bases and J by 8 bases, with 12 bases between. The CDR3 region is CASTAQLDSPLHF. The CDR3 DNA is TGTGCCAGCACAGCGCAGCTAGATTCACCCCTCCACTTT.

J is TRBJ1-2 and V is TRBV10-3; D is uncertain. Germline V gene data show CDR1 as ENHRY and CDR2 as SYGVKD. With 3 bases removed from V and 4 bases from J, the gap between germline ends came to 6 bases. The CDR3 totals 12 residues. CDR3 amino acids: CAISDWSYGYTF. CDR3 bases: TGTGCCATCAGTGATTGGTCCTATGGCTACACCTTC.

This CDR3 is CSARTASGANVLTF. CDR3 nucleotide sequence: TGCAGTGCCCGGACAGCCTCTGGGGCCAACGTCCTGACTTTC. J is TRBJ2-6 and V is TRBV20-1, with a possible D match to TRBD1 (6 bases). Trimming removed 6 bases at V and 0 bases at J, with 9 bases between. Germline V CDR1 and CDR2: DFQATT, SNEGSKA (reference sequence). This CDR3 contains 14 residues.

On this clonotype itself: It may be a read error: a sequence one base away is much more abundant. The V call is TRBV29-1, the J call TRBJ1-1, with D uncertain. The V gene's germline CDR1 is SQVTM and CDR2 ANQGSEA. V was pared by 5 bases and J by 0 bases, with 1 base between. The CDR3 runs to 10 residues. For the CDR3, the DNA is TGCAGCGTTCTGAACACTGAAGCTTTCTTT. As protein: CSVLNTEAFF.

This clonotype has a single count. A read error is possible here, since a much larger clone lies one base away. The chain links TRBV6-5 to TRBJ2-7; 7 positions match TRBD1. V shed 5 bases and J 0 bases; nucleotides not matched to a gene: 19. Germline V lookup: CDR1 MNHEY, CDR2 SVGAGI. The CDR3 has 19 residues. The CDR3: CASSKPSGTDTRLSYEQYF. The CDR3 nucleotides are TGTGCCAGCAGTAAACCTTCCGGGACAGATACTCGCCTCTCCTACGAGCAGTACTTC.

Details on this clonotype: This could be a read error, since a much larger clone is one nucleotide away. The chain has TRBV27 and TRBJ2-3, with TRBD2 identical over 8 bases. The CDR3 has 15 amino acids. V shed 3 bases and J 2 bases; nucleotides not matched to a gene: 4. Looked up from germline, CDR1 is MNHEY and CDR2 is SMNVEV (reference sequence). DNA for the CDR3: TGTGCCAGCAGTTTCCGGGGACTAGACACAGATACGCAGTATTTT. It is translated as CASSFRGLDTDTQYF.

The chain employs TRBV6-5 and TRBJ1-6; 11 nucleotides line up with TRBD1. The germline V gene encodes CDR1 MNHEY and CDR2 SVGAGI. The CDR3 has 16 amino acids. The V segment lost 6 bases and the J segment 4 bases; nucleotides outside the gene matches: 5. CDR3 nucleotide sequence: TGTGCCAGCAGGGATAGGGACAGGGGGTATAATTCACCCCTCCACTTT. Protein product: CASRDRDRGYNSPLHF.

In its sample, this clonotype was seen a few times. This CDR3 reads CASILAGHTSEQFF. CDR3 DNA sequence: TGTGCCAGCATCCTAGCGGGACATACAAGTGAGCAGTTCTTC. The chain employs TRBV6-1 and TRBJ2-1, with 9 bases identical to TRBD2. Germline-derived CDR1 and CDR2 are MNHNS and SASEGT. The CDR3 is 14 amino acids. J lost 9 bases, V lost 7 bases, and 10 bases had no gene match.

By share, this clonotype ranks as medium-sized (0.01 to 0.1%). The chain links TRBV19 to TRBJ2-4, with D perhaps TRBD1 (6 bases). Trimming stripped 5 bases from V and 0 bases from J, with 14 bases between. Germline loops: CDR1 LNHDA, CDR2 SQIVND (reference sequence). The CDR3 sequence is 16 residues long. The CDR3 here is CASSERTVLAKNIQYF. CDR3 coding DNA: TGTGCCAGTAGTGAACGGACAGTTCTAGCCAAAAACATTCAGTACTTC.

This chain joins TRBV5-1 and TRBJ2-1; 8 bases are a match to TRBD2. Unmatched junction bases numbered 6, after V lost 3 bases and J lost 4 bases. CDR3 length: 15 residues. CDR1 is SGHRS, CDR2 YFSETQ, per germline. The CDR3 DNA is TGCGCCAGCAGCTCAACTAGCGGAGCTTACAATGAGCAGTTCTTC. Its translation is CASSSTSGAYNEQFF. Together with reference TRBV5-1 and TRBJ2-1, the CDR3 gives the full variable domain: KAGVTQTPRYLIKTRGQQVTLSCSPISGHRSVSWYQQTPGQGLQFLFEYFSETQRNKGNFPGRFSGRQFSNSRSEMNVSTLELGDSALYLCASSSTSGAYNEQFFGPGTRLTVL.

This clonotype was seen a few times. The CDR3 bases are TGTGCCAGCAGCTCGGCCAGGACAGCCAACTATGGCTACACCTTC. It encodes CASSSARTANYGYTF. This sequence joins TRBV5-5 and TRBJ1-2, with D maybe TRBD1 (6 bases). The germline V and J ends were trimmed by 3 bases and 2 bases, with 14 bases remaining between them. The CDR3 totals 15 residues. CDR1 SGHKS and CDR2 YYEKEE come from the germline V gene (reference sequence). Looking up the rest from reference TRBV5-5 and TRBJ1-2 gives the full variable domain: DAGVTQSPTHLIKTRGQQVTLRCSPISGHKSVSWYQQVLGQGPQFIFQYYEKEERGRGNFPDRFSARQFPNYSSELNVNALLLGDSALYLCASSSARTANYGYTFGSGTRLTVV.

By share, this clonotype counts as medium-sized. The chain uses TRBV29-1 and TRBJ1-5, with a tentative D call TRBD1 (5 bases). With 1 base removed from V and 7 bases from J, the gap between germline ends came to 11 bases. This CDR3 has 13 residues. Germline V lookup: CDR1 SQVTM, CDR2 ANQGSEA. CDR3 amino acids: CSVEGGSGQPQHF. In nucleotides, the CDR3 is TGCAGCGTTGAAGGGGGGTCCGGGCAGCCCCAGCATTTT.

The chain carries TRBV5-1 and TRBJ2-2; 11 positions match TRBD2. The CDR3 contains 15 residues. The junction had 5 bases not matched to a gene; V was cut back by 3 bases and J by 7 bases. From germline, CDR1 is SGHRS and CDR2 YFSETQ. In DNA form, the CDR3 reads TGCGCCAGCAGCTCCTCCGGGACTAGCGGCGGGGAGCTGTTTTTT. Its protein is CASSSSGTSGGELFF. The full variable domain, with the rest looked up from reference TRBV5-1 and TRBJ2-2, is KAGVTQTPRYLIKTRGQQVTLSCSPISGHRSVSWYQQTPGQGLQFLFEYFSETQRNKGNFPGRFSGRQFSNSRSEMNVSTLELGDSALYLCASSSSGTSGGELFFGEGSRLTVL.

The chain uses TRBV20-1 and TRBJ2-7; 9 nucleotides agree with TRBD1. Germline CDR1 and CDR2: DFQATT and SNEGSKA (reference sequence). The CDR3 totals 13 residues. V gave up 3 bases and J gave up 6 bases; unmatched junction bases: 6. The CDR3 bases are TGCAGTGCTAGGTGGGACAGGGTAAGCGAGCAGTACTTC. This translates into CSARWDRVSEQYF.

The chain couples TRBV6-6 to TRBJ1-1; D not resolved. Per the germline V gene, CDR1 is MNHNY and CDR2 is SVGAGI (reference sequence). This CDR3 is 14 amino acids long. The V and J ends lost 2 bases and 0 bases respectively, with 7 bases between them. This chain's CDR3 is CASSYELLNTEAFF. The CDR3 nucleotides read TGTGCCAGCAGTTACGAACTCCTGAACACTGAAGCTTTCTTT.

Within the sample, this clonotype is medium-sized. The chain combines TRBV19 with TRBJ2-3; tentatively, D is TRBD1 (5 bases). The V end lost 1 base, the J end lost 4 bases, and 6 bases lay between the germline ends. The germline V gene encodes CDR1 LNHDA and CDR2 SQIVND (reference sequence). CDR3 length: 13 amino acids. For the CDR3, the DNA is TGTGCCAGTAGTATAGTAGGGGCAGATACGCAGTATTTT. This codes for CASSIVGADTQYF.

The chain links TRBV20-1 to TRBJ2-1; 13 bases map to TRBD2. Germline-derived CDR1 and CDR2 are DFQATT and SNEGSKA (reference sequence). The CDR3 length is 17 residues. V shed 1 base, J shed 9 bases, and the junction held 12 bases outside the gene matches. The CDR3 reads CSARGQGLAGRTLEQFF. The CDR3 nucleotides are TGCAGTGCTAGAGGCCAGGGACTAGCGGGGCGGACGCTTGAGCAGTTCTTC.

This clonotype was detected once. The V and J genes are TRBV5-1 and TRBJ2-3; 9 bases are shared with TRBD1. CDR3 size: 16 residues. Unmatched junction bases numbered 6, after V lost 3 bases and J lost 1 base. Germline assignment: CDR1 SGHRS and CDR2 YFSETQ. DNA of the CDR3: TGCGCCAGCAGCTCGTCGACAGGGGGGGGCACAGATACGCAGTATTTT. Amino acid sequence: CASSSSTGGGTDTQYF.

CDR3 in amino acids: CASSPVVANYGYTF. The CDR3 region has the DNA TGTGCCAGCAGCCCGGTGGTGGCAAACTATGGCTACACCTTC. The chain has TRBV7-6 and TRBJ1-2; D remains ambiguous. The CDR3 totals 14 residues. The V end lost 5 bases, the J end lost 2 bases, and 12 bases lay between the germline ends. Germline values: CDR1 SGHVS, CDR2 FNYEAQ.

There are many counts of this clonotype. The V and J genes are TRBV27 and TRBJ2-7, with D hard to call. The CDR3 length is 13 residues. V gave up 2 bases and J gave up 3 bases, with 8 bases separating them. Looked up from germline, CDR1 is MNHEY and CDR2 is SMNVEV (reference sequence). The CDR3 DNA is TGTGCCAGCAGTTTAAGGCAGAACTACGAGCAGTACTTC. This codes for CASSLRQNYEQYF.